The clone carrying this T cell receptor (beta chain) has only a few counts. Looked up from germline, CDR1 is SGHAT and CDR2 is FQNNGV. V shed 5 bases and J shed 2 bases, with 9 bases lying between them. The CDR3 runs to 13 residues. The data were obtained in a study of CD8+ T cells in alopecia areata. Sequencing relied on a cDNA template that was reverse transcribed from extracted RNA. Some clones are missing from TCRdb's copy, which holds only in-frame ones; the method was immunoSEQ multiplex PCR. The sample has around 120,000 clones; around 56% are singletons. As to treatment: oral pan-JAK inhibitor, 5-10 mg twice daily.

Material: CD4+ T cells sorted from blood, obtained at week 4, from a patient treated with tofacitinib. The source is a human donor with alopecia areata. This chain uses TRBV11-2 with TRBJ1-1; D remains ambiguous. CDR3 loop: CASSQQGNTEAFF. CDR3 bases: TGTGCCAGCAGCCAACAAGGAAACACTGAAGCTTTCTTT. Based on the CDR3 plus reference TRBV11-2 and TRBJ1-1, the full variable domain is EAGVAQSPRYKIIEKRQSVAFWCNPISGHATLYWYQQILGQGPKLLIQFQNNGVVDDSQLPKDRFSAERLKGVDSTLKIQPAKLEDSAVYLCASSQQGNTEAFFGQGTRLTVV.